This TCR beta chain originates from a study of T cells in localized non-small cell lung cancer. Overall study results and limits: Without multi-region sequencing, intratumor heterogeneity could not be excluded. Of the top 100 tumor clones, median roughly 60 were in adjacent lung, 25 to 30 among its top 100.

TCRdb keeps only in-frame clones here, not all; method: immunoSEQ multiplex PCR. This sample has around 28,000 clones; less than 90% occur once, and the top ten carry roughly 2.9%. Germline V gene data show CDR1 as GTSNPN and CDR2 as SVGIG (reference sequence). Unmatched junction bases numbered 5, after V lost 7 bases and J lost 6 bases. There are 11 residues in the CDR3. Regarding this clone: What it recognizes is unknown.

V and J are TRBV30 and TRBJ2-5, with TRBD1 matching 7 bases. The receptor comes from a female donor at least 60 years old with stage I lung adenocarcinoma. Sequencing was performed on peripheral blood, taken before any cancer treatment. The CDR3 DNA follows: TGTGCCTTTCGACAGGGCCAGACCCAGTACTTC. Translating gives CAFRQGQTQYF.